The entry below gives a single T cell receptor beta chain sequence along with its context. Its antigen is not identified. This record belongs to a study of CD8 T cells in Susac syndrome. On the study more broadly: Among the Susac syndrome patients who underwent sequencing, roughly six had clinically active disease, while under 10 of them were in remission. Study-level findings and limits: There was no clonal expansion in the CD4+ T cell repertoires of Susac syndrome.

Each Susac syndrome patient had definite or probable disease by recently defined criteria. Negative isolation yielded the CD8+ and CD4+ T cells, while FACS enriched the TEMRA cells. The ends were cut back, 4 bases at V and 0 bases at J, with 12 bases in the middle. The CDR3 loop spans 15 amino acids. Germline V gene lookup returns CDR1 SGHTA and CDR2 FQGNSA. cDNA came from about 0.5 to 1 ug RNA primed by random hexamers. One entry per CDR3 protein, called by TCRdb with MiXCR from the immunoSEQ multiplex PCR reads. The top ten hold more than 0.095% of the sample, which has under 200,000 distinct CDR3 sequences, 85% to 95% seen once.

The specimen was CD4+ T cells from PBMCs. This chain joins TRBV7-2 and TRBJ1-2; D gene uncertain. The sequence derives from a human donor with Susac syndrome. This chain's CDR3 is CASSSQLATNYGYTF. The DNA of the CDR3 is TGTGCCAGCAGCTCCCAACTAGCCACTAACTATGGCTACACCTTC.